This T cell receptor beta chain was sequenced for a study of post-analysis software for immune sequencing data. Study in general: In terms of disease course, relapsing-remitting, secondary progressive and progressive-relapsing multiple sclerosis were included. Study-wide results and caveats: Strong co-clustering by F measure was evident for samples that had been prepared in the same batch. For normalized Chao1 diversity, multiple sclerosis patients scored significantly lower than controls did. Patients showed TRBV5-6, TRBV5-1 and TRBV20-1 among a handful of TRBV segments more frequent than in controls.

Unique molecular identifiers featured in each of the TCR beta cDNA libraries. T cells numbering roughly 0.9 to 10 million yielded cDNA molecules that totaled approximately 500,000. TCRdb independently ran MiXCR on the PCR reads; one entry per CDR3 protein. This table holds more than 450,000 distinct CDR3 sequences, roughly 40% found once. For this clonotype: Its specificity is not known.

Per germline, CDR1 SGHVS and CDR2 FQNEAQ. The CDR3 contains 15 residues. The ends lost 2 bases at V and 7 bases at J; junction bases unmatched: 7. The rearrangement uses TRBV7-8 and TRBJ2-1; 8 positions match TRBD1. Sequenced material: blood. The receptor's source is a girl between 5 and 17 years old with multiple sclerosis. DNA for the CDR3: TGTGCCAGCAGCTTAATCGGACAGGGTCCGAATGAGCAGTTCTTC. Translating it yields CASSLIGQGPNEQFF.